This TCR beta chain was observed in a study of vaccination and CD4 T cells after COVID-19. Study overall: The control cultures got either a CEFX pool, an HIV-1 Nef pool, or no peptide at all.

To note about this clonotype: Its antigen is unidentified.

Oncomine TCR Beta short-read sequencing was applied to DNA from cultured CD4+ T cells. TCRdb re-called the PCR reads with MiXCR, one entry per CDR3 protein. The table has fewer than 15,000 distinct CDR3 sequences, less than 60% seen once. V gave up 4 bases and J gave up 7 bases, with 10 bases separating them. This CDR3 comprises 12 residues. Germline-derived CDR1 and CDR2 are SGHAT and FQNNGV. The treatment here: roughly 11-day PBMC culture with coronavirus spike peptide pools or control peptides (ViraFEST assay). It was on days 3 and 7 that half the medium was replaced with fresh IL-2 medium. The genes are TRBV11-2 and TRBJ2-5; no clear D gene. This specimen consisted of cultured CD4+ T cells from blood, obtained after SARS-CoV-2 vaccination. The TCR was taken from a human donor with COVID-19. Here the CDR3 DNA reads TGTGCCAGCAGCTCCTTCGATGTGACCCAGTACTTC. This codes for CASSSFDVTQYF.